These 8 T cell receptor beta chains were all obtained from the same sample, sequenced in a study of blood T cell repertoires in COVID-19. Sequenced by immunoSEQ multiplex PCR; TCRdb stores in-frame clones only, minus some. The sample lists 93,000 or so clones; roughly 82% were seen once. Sequenced sample: peripheral blood. These receptors all come from a human donor in a cohort sampled during active COVID-19.

This chain joins TRBV9 and TRBJ2-5; tentatively, D is TRBD1 (5 bases). Trimming removed 6 bases at V and 3 bases at J, with 18 bases between. This CDR3 region has 15 residues. CDR1 and CDR2 from the germline V gene are SGDLS and YYNGEE. The CDR3 loop is CASNRNGADEETQYF. In nucleotides, the CDR3 is TGTGCCAGCAACCGAAATGGGGCAGACGAAGAGACCCAGTACTTC.

The chain joins TRBV7-8 to TRBJ2-1; D gene uncertain. The length of the CDR3 is 12 residues. V lost 3 bases and J lost 10, with 10 bases in between. The germline CDR1 and CDR2 sequences are SGHVS and FQNEAQ. The CDR3 bases are TGTGCCAGCAGCTTCTACGAGAGCGAGCAGTTCTTC. Encoded protein: CASSFYESEQFF.

V usage is TRBV4-2 and J usage is TRBJ2-1; 13 bases match TRBD2. The V and J ends lost 4 bases and 10 bases, in that order; junction bases with no gene match: 7. CDR1 and CDR2 (germline): LGHNA, YNFKEQ. This CDR3 spans 15 amino acids. DNA for the CDR3: TGTGCCAGCAGCCCGGGACTAGCGGGGAGAGAAGAGCAGTTCTTC. Amino acids: CASSPGLAGREEQFF.

The chain uses TRBV2 and TRBJ1-1; D is perhaps TRBD1 (6 bases). This CDR3 region has 14 residues. The V end lost 7 bases, the J end lost 0 bases, and 12 bases lay between the germline ends. CDR1 and CDR2 (germline): SNHLY, FYNNEI. CDR3 nucleotides: TGTGCCAGCAAGGGGACATGGATGAACACTGAAGCTTTCTTT. It is translated as CASKGTWMNTEAFF.

The chain uses TRBV6-5 and TRBJ1-1; TRBD1 might be the D (5 bases). The CDR3 consists of 14 residues. V was clipped by 2 bases and J by 9 bases, with 16 bases between them. Germline lookup yields CDR1 MNHEY and CDR2 SVGAGI. The CDR3, as DNA: TGTGCCAGCAGTTACGCGCGACAGACTGAACAAGCTTTCTTT. Its translation: CASSYARQTEQAFF.

The chain joins TRBV30 to TRBJ2-1, with 11 bases that match TRBD2. This CDR3 spans 17 amino acids. Trimming removed 3 bases from V and 0 bases from J; junction bases left unmatched: 7. Looked up from germline, CDR1 is GTSNPN and CDR2 is SVGIG (reference sequence). The CDR3 bases are TGTGCCTGGAGCCGGACTAGCGGGTTGAGCTCCTACAATGAGCAGTTCTTC. Translating gives CAWSRTSGLSSYNEQFF.

The J gene is TRBJ1-2, the V gene TRBV5-5; possibly TRBD1 for D (6 bases). The CDR3 contains 19 residues. V was trimmed by 4 bases and J by 3 bases, leaving 28 bases between them. The germline V gene has CDR1 SGHKS and CDR2 YYEKEE (reference sequence). The CDR3 nucleotides read TGTGCCAGCAGCCCTACTGGAGAACAGGGAGTGGGGAGCGACTATGGCTACACCTTC. Encoded protein: CASSPTGEQGVGSDYGYTF.

The chain combines TRBV12-3 or TRBV12-4 with TRBJ2-5, with 7 bases identical to TRBD1. V lost 5 bases to trimming and J lost 4 bases; unmatched junction nucleotides: 4. The CDR3 length is 13 residues. The DNA of the CDR3 is TGTGCCAGCAGTCCTTACAGGGGAGAGACCCAGTACTTC. Protein product: CASSPYRGETQYF.